This T cell receptor (beta chain) emerged from a study of identical twins. Carrying unique molecular identifiers, the cDNA also gained a universal primer site through template switching. TCRdb re-called the 5' RACE reads through MiXCR, storing one row per CDR3 protein. Among some 440,000 distinct CDR3 sequences, more than 20% were seen once, and the ten largest hold roughly 3%. The CDR3 totals 13 residues. Germline loops: CDR1 MNHNY, CDR2 SVGAGI (reference sequence). V shed 8 bases and J 2 bases; nucleotides not matched to a gene: 5. These data were likewise used in another study, on T cells expressing NK-cell markers. That study reports: Investigators obtained TCR beta repertoires from sorted CD3+CD56+NKG2C+, CD3+CD56+NKG2C- and CD3+CD56-NKG2C+ T cells.

The sample consisted of CD4+ T cells sorted from blood. The sequence was obtained from a woman aged 18-29 years in good health. The rearrangement uses TRBV6-6 and TRBJ1-2; 7 bases are a match to TRBD1. CDR3 coding DNA: TGTGCCAGCTGCGAGACAGGGAACTATGGCTACACCTTC. Its translation is CASCETGNYGYTF.